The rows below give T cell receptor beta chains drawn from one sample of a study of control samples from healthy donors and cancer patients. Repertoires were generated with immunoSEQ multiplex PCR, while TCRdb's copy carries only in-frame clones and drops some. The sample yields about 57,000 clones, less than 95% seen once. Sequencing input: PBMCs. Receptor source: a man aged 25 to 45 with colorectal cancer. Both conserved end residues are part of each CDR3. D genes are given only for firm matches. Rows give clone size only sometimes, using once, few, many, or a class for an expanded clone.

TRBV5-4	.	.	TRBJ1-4	CASSLRSGGNEKLFF	TGTGCCAGCAGCTTGAGGTCAGGCGGTAATGAAAAACTGTTTTTT
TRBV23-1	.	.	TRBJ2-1	CASKVGGHSYNEQFF	TGCGCCAGCAAGGTCGGGGGACACTCCTACAATGAGCAGTTCTTC
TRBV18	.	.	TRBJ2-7	CASSPPGQTYEQYF	TGTGCCAGCTCACCCCCCGGACAGACCTACGAGCAGTACTTC
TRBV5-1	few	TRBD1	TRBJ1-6	CASSLDPRGNSPLHF	TGCGCCAGCAGCCTGGATCCCAGGGGGAATTCACCCCTCCACTTT
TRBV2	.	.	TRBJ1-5	CASSDGARSNQPQHF	TGTGCCAGCAGTGATGGCGCAAGGAGCAATCAGCCCCAGCATTTT
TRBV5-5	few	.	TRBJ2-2	CASSLAKNPNTGELFF	TGTGCCAGCAGCTTGGCCAAAAACCCGAACACCGGGGAGCTGTTTTTT
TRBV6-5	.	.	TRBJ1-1	CASSYAGVGNTEAFF	TGTGCCAGCAGTTACGCGGGGGTTGGGAACACTGAAGCTTTCTTT
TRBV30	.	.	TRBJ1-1	CAWSVGENTEAFF	TGTGCCTGGAGTGTAGGAGAGAACACTGAAGCTTTCTTT
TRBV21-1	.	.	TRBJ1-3	CASSMGTPRSCGNTIYF	TGTGCCAGCAGCATGGGGACACCTAGGAGTTGTGGAAACACCATATATTTT
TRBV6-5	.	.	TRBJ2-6	CASTGYSGANVLTF	TGTGCCAGCACGGGATACTCTGGGGCCAACGTCCTGACTTTC
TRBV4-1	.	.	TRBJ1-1	CASSHVRSGANTEAFF	TGCGCCAGCAGCCATGTACGGTCAGGGGCGAACACTGAAGCTTTCTTT
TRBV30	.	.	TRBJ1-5	CAWSGGGSLGQPQHF	TGTGCCTGGAGTGGGGGGGGCTCCCTAGGGCAGCCCCAGCATTTT
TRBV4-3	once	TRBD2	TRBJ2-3	CASSQDRYSGGGTDTQYF	TGCGCCAGCAGCCAAGATCGGTATAGCGGGGGGGGTACAGATACGCAGTATTTT
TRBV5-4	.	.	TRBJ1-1	CASSLAGNTEAFF	TGTGCCAGCAGCCTGGCAGGGAATACTGAAGCTTTCTTT
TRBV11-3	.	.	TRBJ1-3	CASSLASWDNTIYF	TGTGCCAGCAGCTTAGCCTCCTGGGATAACACCATATATTTT
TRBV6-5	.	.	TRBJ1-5	CASSPALEVRPQHF	TGTGCCAGCAGTCCCGCATTGGAGGTGCGGCCCCAGCATTTT
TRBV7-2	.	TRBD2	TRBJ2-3	CASSFLAGPADTQYF	TGTGCCAGCAGCTTTCTAGCGGGCCCCGCAGATACGCAGTATTTT
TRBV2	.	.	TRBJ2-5	CASRYRGQETQYF	TGTGCCAGCAGGTATCGGGGCCAAGAGACCCAGTACTTC
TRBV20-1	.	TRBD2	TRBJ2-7	CSASPSGGPYEQYF	TGCAGTGCTAGTCCTAGCGGGGGTCCCTACGAGCAGTACTTC
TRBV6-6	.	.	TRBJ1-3	CASSYLGNTIYF	TGTGCCAGCAGTTACCTTGGAAACACCATATATTTT
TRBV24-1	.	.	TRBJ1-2	CATSDLGSPTGIYGYTF	TGTGCCACCAGTGATCTCGGTTCTCCGACAGGCATCTATGGCTACACCTTC
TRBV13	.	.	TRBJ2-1	CASSLGGSYNEQFF	TGTGCCAGCAGCTTAGGGGGGAGCTACAATGAGCAGTTCTTC
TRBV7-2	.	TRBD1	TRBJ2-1	CASSLRQGASEQFF	TGTGCCAGCAGCTTGAGACAGGGGGCGAGTGAGCAGTTCTTC
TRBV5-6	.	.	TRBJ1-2	CASSTPGVPGYAF	TGTGCCAGCAGCACCCCAGGGGTCCCAGGTTACGCCTTC
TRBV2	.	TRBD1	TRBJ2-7	CASSWTGGSYEQYF	TGTGCCAGCAGTTGGACAGGGGGTTCCTACGAGCAGTACTTC
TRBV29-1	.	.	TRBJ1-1	CSVETPLRNTEAFF	TGCAGCGTTGAAACCCCCTTAAGGAACACTGAAGCTTTCTTT
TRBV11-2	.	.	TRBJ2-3	CASSFSPDTQYF	TGTGCCAGCAGCTTTTCTCCCGATACGCAGTATTTT